One T cell receptor (beta chain) is described in this entry. The antigen remains unidentified. Trimming pared 4 bases from V and 0 bases from J, leaving 19 bases between. The V gene's germline CDR1 is MDHEN and CDR2 SYDVKM. This CDR3 comprises 17 residues. This entry belongs to a study of cytomegalovirus exposure and HLA in healthy donors. Both 60 Vbeta primers and 13 Jbeta primers went into the PCR. Sequencing was performed with immunoSEQ multiplex PCR; in TCRdb, only in-frame clones are kept and a portion is missing. Found here are roughly 200,000 clones, 87% of them singletons; the top ten hold around 1%. Findings and caveats of the study: The presence/absence work took it that sequencing depth was about the same across donors. Analysis performed later showed TCR beta chains linked to HLA being more clonally expanded than equally common others.

This clonotype was sampled from a boy aged 2 to 10 in good health and CMV-seronegative. The specimen was PBMCs. The chain couples TRBV28 to TRBJ2-7; D may be TRBD2 (6 bases). In DNA form, the CDR3 reads TGTGCCAGCAGTTACCCGGGGCGGGGAGTGAGCTCCTACGAGCAGTACTTC. Its protein is CASSYPGRGVSSYEQYF.